This T cell receptor (beta chain) was found in a study of neoadjuvant anti-PD-1 for oral cavity cancer. Overall study context: Nivolumab at 3 mg/kg was mostly given biweekly, three to four doses, pre-surgery.

In germline, CDR1 is SGHDN, CDR2 FVKESK. Unmatched junction bases numbered 15, after V lost 4 bases and J lost 2 bases. CDR3 size: 18 residues. Clones were read by immunoSEQ multiplex PCR, and TCRdb kept only the in-frame ones, dropping some. The table records around 6,900 clones, 74% of them present only once. The chain is built from TRBV14 and TRBJ2-5, with 8 bases fitting TRBD2. The starting material was PBMCs, obtained before nivolumab (anti-PD-1) treatment. This clonotype was obtained from a person between 40 and 85 years old with oral cavity squamous cell carcinoma. DNA for the CDR3: TGTGCCAGCAGCCCTCTTTGGGCGGGGGGCCGTTTTCAAGAGACCCAGTACTTC. It codes for CASSPLWAGGRFQETQYF.